These 2 T cell receptor beta chains were sequenced from one sample in a study of regulatory T cells in long-lasting Graves disease. Described time point: newly diagnosed GD, antithyroid drugs for less than 3 months. Construction of the TCR library relied on RNA isolated from PBMCs. In building TCR beta libraries, iRepertoire HTBI primers were used together with Arm-PCR of CDR3 regions. TCRdb independently ran MiXCR on the multiplex PCR reads; one entry per CDR3 protein. Among some 500,000 distinct CDR3 sequences listed, roughly 13% were seen once. A further study also used this sample, focusing on T cells in Graves' hyperthyroidism and ophthalmopathy.

The sample here was peripheral blood mononuclear cells (PBMCs), taken at new diagnosis, from a patient treated with antithyroid drugs. All receptors derive from a man aged 30 to 45 with Graves disease.

This clonotype was found a few times. The genes are TRBV3-1 and TRBJ1-4; 8 bases are shared with TRBD1. This CDR3 comprises 14 residues. Per the germline V gene, CDR1 is LGHDT and CDR2 is YNNKEL (reference sequence). V gave up 5 bases and J gave up 5 bases; unmatched junction bases: 4. CDR3 coding DNA: TGTGCCAGCAGCGAATGGACAGGGAATGAAAAACTGTTTTTT. Its protein product is CASSEWTGNEKLFF. The full variable domain, with the rest looked up from reference TRBV3-1 and TRBJ1-4, is DTAVSQTPKYLVTQMGNDKSIKCEQNLGHDTMYWYKQDSKKFLKIMFSYNNKELIINETVPNRFSPKSPDKAHLNLHINSLELGDSAVYFCASSEWTGNEKLFFGSGTQLSVL.

Note on this clonotype: This CDR3 is missing its conserved last phenylalanine or tryptophan, likely due to a read error. J is TRBJ1-1 and V is TRBV6-7; no clear D gene. TRBV6-7 is an ORF; its function is uncertain. V was cut by 5 bases and J by 0 bases, with 10 bases left in between. This CDR3 comprises 14 residues. CDR3 sequence (DNA): TGTGCCAGCAGTAAGGAGTATATGAACACTGAAGCTTTCCTT. As protein: CASSKEYMNTEAFL.